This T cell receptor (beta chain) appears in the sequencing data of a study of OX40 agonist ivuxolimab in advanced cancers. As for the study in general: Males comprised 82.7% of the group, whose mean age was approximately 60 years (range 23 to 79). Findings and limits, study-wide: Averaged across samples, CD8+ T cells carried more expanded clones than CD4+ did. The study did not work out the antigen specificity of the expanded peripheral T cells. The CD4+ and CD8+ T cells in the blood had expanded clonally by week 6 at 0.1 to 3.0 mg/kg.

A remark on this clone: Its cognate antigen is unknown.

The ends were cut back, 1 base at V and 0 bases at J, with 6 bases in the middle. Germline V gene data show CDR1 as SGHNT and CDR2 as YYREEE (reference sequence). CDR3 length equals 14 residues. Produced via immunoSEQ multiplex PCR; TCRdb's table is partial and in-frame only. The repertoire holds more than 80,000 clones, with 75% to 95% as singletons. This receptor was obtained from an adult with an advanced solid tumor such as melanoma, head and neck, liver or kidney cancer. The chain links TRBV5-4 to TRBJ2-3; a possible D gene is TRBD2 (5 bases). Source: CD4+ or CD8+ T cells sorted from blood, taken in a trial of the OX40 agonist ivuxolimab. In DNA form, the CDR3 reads TGTGCCAGCAGCTTGCTAGCTAGCACAGATACGCAGTATTTT. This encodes CASSLLASTDTQYF.